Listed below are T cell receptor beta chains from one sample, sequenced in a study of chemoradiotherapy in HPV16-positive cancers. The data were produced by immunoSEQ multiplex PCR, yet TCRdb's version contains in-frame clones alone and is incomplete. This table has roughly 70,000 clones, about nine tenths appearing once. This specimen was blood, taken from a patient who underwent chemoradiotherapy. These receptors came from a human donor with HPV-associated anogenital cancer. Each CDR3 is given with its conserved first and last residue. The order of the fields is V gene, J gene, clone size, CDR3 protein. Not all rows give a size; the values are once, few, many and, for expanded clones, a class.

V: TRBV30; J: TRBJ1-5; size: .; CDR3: CAWSADRVGNQPQHF
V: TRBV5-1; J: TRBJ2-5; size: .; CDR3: CASRLAEETQYF
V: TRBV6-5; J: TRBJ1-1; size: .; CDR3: CASSYSTGTEAFF
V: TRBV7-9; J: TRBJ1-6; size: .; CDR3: CASSHPQTGGSPLHF
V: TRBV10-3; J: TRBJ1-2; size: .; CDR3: CAISETNSYGYTF
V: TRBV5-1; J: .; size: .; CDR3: CASSRRQGHEQYF
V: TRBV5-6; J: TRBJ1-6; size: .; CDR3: CASLRTGSSYNSPLHF
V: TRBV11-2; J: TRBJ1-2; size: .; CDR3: CASSLDRTDQGLLNYGYTF
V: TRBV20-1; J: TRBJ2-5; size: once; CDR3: CSAVEETQYF
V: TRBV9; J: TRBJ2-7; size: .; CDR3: CASSVAWGDEQYF
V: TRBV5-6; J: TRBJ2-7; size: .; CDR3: CASLRRQGAEQYF
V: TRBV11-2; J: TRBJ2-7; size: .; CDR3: CASSLEALYEQYF
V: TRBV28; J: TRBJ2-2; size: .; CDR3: CASSLTGTSSGGGTGELFF
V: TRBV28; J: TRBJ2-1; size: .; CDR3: CASSLLENEQFF
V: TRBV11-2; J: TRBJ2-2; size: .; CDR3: CASSQDGTNTGELFF